This T cell receptor beta chain appears in the sequencing data of a study of blood T cell repertoires in COVID-19. Study context: COVID-19 samples collected from the United States, Italy and Spain covered acute and convalescent phases. T cells, B-cell-depleted T cells, or PBMCs supplied cDNA or gDNA.

Worth noting for this clone: The same CDR3 arises from other DNA sequences in this sample as well.

Under the authors' procedure: Amplification with reference gene primers provided the estimates of nucleated cell counts. The repertoire was sequenced with immunoSEQ multiplex PCR; TCRdb's copy has only in-frame clones and lacks some. V and J calls plus clone size are reproduced from that table; the DNA served to infer D and trimming. Of 100,000 to 150,000 clones listed, 74% are singletons. Trimming removed 4 bases from V and 2 bases from J; junction bases left unmatched: 1. Germline values: CDR1 SGHRS, CDR2 YFSETQ. There are 13 residues in the CDR3. This clonotype originated in a man aged 80 or over with COVID-19, enrolled during active disease. Material: peripheral blood. This chain links TRBV5-1 with TRBJ2-5; 8 bases are a match to TRBD1. The CDR3 nucleotides read TGCGCCAGCAGCCGGACAGGGCAAGAGACCCAGTACTTC. It encodes CASSRTGQETQYF.